Below are 31 T cell receptor beta chains sequenced from a single sample in a study of cytomegalovirus exposure and HLA in healthy donors. 60 Vbeta and 13 Jbeta primers were used in PCR. TCRdb's table, derived via immunoSEQ multiplex PCR, lists solely in-frame clones and lacks some. Of around 30,000 clones detected, 40% to 50% appear once; the ten largest clones hold about 2%. Sequencing was done on a sample of PBMCs. These TCRs come from a woman between 50 and 59 years old in good health and CMV-seronegative.

This clone was detected a few times. The V and J genes are TRBV28 and TRBJ2-3, with 13 nucleotides matching TRBD2. Germline V lookup: CDR1 MDHEN, CDR2 SYDVKM. V dropped 6 bases and J dropped 8; count of bases not matched to a gene: 5. This CDR3 has 14 amino acids. CDR3 in amino acids: CASSTTSGGSTQYF. CDR3 nucleotides: TGTGCCAGCAGCACGACTAGCGGGGGGAGTACGCAGTATTTT.

The count of this clone is one. The CDR3, as DNA: TGCGCCAGCAGCTTGGAGTCTCGGGGGTATGGCTACACCTTC. This sequence encodes CASSLESRGYGYTF. The rearrangement joins TRBV5-1 to TRBJ1-2; a weak D match, TRBD1 (5 bases). Germline V gives CDR1 SGHRS, CDR2 YFSETQ. V lost 0 bases and J lost 5, with 11 bases in between. The CDR3 totals 14 residues.

This clone showed up just a few times. The V call is TRBV25-1, the J call TRBJ2-5; 10 bases are shared with TRBD1. Germline V gene lookup returns CDR1 MGHDK and CDR2 SYGVNS. With 3 bases clipped from V and 5 bases from J, the junction kept 12 bases outside the gene matches. The CDR3 extends over 17 amino acids. The CDR3 reads CASSDTEPTGGWETQYF. CDR3 sequence (DNA): TGTGCCAGCAGTGACACCGAACCGACAGGGGGCTGGGAGACCCAGTACTTC.

The CDR3 here is CASTPWGEPDQPQHF. CDR3 sequence (DNA): TGTGCCAGCACCCCCTGGGGGGAGCCAGATCAGCCCCAGCATTTT. V usage is TRBV28 and J usage is TRBJ1-5; D is perhaps TRBD1 (5 bases). CDR3 length: 15 amino acids. The germline CDR1 and CDR2 sequences are MDHEN and SYDVKM. Trimming removed 7 bases from V and 5 bases from J, with 18 bases in between. The whole variable domain, remainder taken from reference TRBV28 and TRBJ1-5, is DVKVTQSSRYLVKRTGEKVFLECVQDMDHENMFWYRQDPGLGLRLIYFSYDVKMKEKGDIPEGYSVSREKKERFSLILESASTNQTSMYLCASTPWGEPDQPQHFGDGTRLSIL.

The chain carries TRBV4-1 and TRBJ1-5; TRBD1 matches 12 bases. Germline V gene data show CDR1 as MGHRA and CDR2 as YSYEKL. The trim removed 4 bases at V and 7 bases at J, leaving 14 bases unmatched. The CDR3 covers 18 residues. The CDR3 DNA follows: TGCGCCAGCAGCCCCGCCGCAGGGGGACAGGGGGCAGGGCAGCCCCAGCATTTT. Translating gives CASSPAAGGQGAGQPQHF.

The chain links TRBV10-3 to TRBJ2-7, with 9 bases that match TRBD1. Looked up from germline, CDR1 is ENHRY and CDR2 is SYGVKD. V lost 3 bases to trimming and J lost 1 base; unmatched junction nucleotides: 10. The CDR3 totals 17 residues. The CDR3 loop is CAISEPLRDRESYEQYF. CDR3 bases: TGTGCCATCAGTGAACCACTCCGGGACAGGGAGTCCTACGAGCAGTACTTC.

This clone was seen more than once but under ten times. This rearrangement joins TRBV11-2 to TRBJ2-7; no reliable D call. CDR3 length: 15 amino acids. Germline V gene sequence: CDR1 SGHAT, CDR2 FQNNGV. V was trimmed by 4 bases and J by 2 bases, leaving 15 bases between them. For the CDR3, the DNA is TGTGCCAGCAGCTCCCAGCCCGCCGCGGCCTACGAGCAGTACTTC. This translates into CASSSQPAAAYEQYF.

This clone was seen a handful of times. The chain employs TRBV7-3 and TRBJ2-1, with D tentatively TRBD2 (6 bases). Germline CDR1 is SGHTA and CDR2 is FQGTGA. The CDR3 covers 16 residues. Trimming cost V 1 base and J 8 bases, with 18 bases left between them. The CDR3 DNA sequence: TGTGCCAGCAGCTTAATCCCGGGAGAGGGGTGGCATGAGCAGTTCTTC. It codes for CASSLIPGEGWHEQFF. The full variable domain, with the rest looked up from reference TRBV7-3 and TRBJ2-1, is GAGVSQTPSNKVTEKGKYVELRCDPISGHTALYWYRQSLGQGPEFLIYFQGTGAADDSGLPNDRFFAVRPEGSVSTLKIQRTERGDSAVYLCASSLIPGEGWHEQFFGPGTRLTVL.

In nucleotides, the CDR3 is TGTGCCAGCAGTTTAAGAGGGTCCGTGGGGAATGAAAAACTGTTTTTT. Amino acids: CASSLRGSVGNEKLFF. The chain recombines TRBV28 with TRBJ1-4; D call uncertain. The CDR3 sequence is 16 residues long. Per germline, CDR1 MDHEN and CDR2 SYDVKM. V was cut by 2 bases and J by 5 bases, with 15 bases left in between.

This clone was counted a few times. The chain is built from TRBV2 and TRBJ2-2; D possibly corresponds to TRBD2 (6 bases). V was trimmed by 7 bases and J by 2 bases, leaving 11 bases between them. Germline CDR1 is SNHLY and CDR2 is FYNNEI. The CDR3 is made up of 14 amino acids. CDR3 nucleotide sequence: TGTGCCAGCACCAAGGGACTTAACACCGGGGAGCTGTTTTTT. Translated, it gives CASTKGLNTGELFF.

The chain links TRBV27 to TRBJ2-1, with D tentatively TRBD1 (6 bases). The germline CDR1 and CDR2 sequences are MNHEY and SMNVEV (reference sequence). The CDR3 runs to 17 residues. Between the trimmed V and J ends, which lost 0 bases and 4 bases, there was a span of 16 bases. The CDR3 DNA follows: TGTGCCAGCAGTTTATCGAGGACCGGGACACTATACAATGAGCAGTTCTTC. Translation: CASSLSRTGTLYNEQFF.

This clone is a singleton in its sample. The rearrangement uses TRBV20-1 and TRBJ2-1; possibly TRBD1 for D (6 bases). Trimming took 5 bases from V and 9 from J, leaving 11 bases between them. CDR1 is DFQATT, CDR2 SNEGSKA, per germline (reference sequence). The CDR3 spans 11 residues. CDR3 DNA: TGCAGTGCTCTCAGGGGCGGTGAGCAGTTCTTC. It translates to CSALRGGEQFF.

This rearrangement joins TRBV29-1 to TRBJ2-7; 12 bases line up with TRBD2. CDR1 is SQVTM, CDR2 ANQGSEA, per germline. The CDR3 is 13 amino acids. Trimming at V came to 7 bases and at J to 0 bases, leaving 1 base not matched to a gene. DNA of the CDR3: TGCAGCGCGACTAGCGGGGGCTCCTACGAGCAGTACTTC. Translating gives CSATSGGSYEQYF.

This chain links TRBV7-9 with TRBJ2-5, with D possibly being TRBD1 (6 bases). This CDR3 is 14 amino acids long. The V gene lost 3 bases and the J gene lost 4 bases, with 12 bases spanning the gap. Germline V gene lookup returns CDR1 SEHNR and CDR2 FQNEAQ (reference sequence). This CDR3 reads CASSFQGRSETQYF. The CDR3 DNA reads TGTGCCAGCAGCTTCCAGGGGCGGTCAGAGACCCAGTACTTC.

This clone occurred a few times. This chain connects TRBV19 to TRBJ1-1, with D possibly matching TRBD1 (6 bases). Trimming took off 7 bases at V and 3 bases at J, with 15 bases between the two ends. The CDR3 totals 14 residues. Germline values: CDR1 LNHDA, CDR2 SQIVND (reference sequence). CDR3 region: CASTTDRTYTEAFF. The CDR3 region has the DNA TGTGCCAGTACCACCGACAGGACCTACACTGAAGCTTTCTTT.

This clone has more than one count but fewer than ten. This chain joins TRBV27 and TRBJ1-1; 10 bases fit TRBD1. In germline, CDR1 is MNHEY, CDR2 SMNVEV (reference sequence). CDR3 length: 15 amino acids. J was trimmed by 4 bases and V by 3 bases; bases with no gene match: 5. This CDR3 reads CASSFSGTGATEAFF. CDR3 nucleotide sequence: TGTGCCAGCAGTTTTTCCGGGACAGGGGCCACTGAAGCTTTCTTT.

The V call is TRBV15, the J call TRBJ2-1, with 9 bases that match TRBD1. V lost 4 bases, J lost 6 bases, and 7 bases stayed unmatched. CDR1 is LNHNV and CDR2 is YYDKDF in the germline V gene (reference sequence). The CDR3 extends over 15 amino acids. The CDR3 DNA reads as TGTGCCACCAGCACAGTACAGGGGGCCCTCAATGAGCAGTTCTTC. Translating gives CATSTVQGALNEQFF.

V usage is TRBV6-1 and J usage is TRBJ2-7, with D maybe TRBD1 (6 bases). The CDR3 sequence is 14 residues long. V was cut by 4 bases and J by 5 bases, with 15 bases left in between. The germline V gene encodes CDR1 MNHNS and CDR2 SASEGT. The CDR3 region is CASSGIRDTDEQYF. CDR3 nucleotide sequence: TGTGCCAGCAGTGGAATCCGGGACACGGACGAGCAGTACTTC.

This clone was observed a few times. This chain joins TRBV18 and TRBJ1-5; 9 nucleotides agree with TRBD1. This CDR3 comprises 17 residues. The V gene end was trimmed by 4 bases and the J gene end by 0 bases; junction bases not matched to a gene: 7. CDR1 is KGHSH and CDR2 is LQKENI in the germline V gene. The CDR3 here is CASSLSGTGISNQPQHF. CDR3 bases: TGTGCCAGCTCACTCTCCGGGACAGGGATTAGCAATCAGCCCCAGCATTTT.

The chain uses TRBV5-1 and TRBJ1-6, with 7 bases matching TRBD1. Germline CDR1 and CDR2: SGHRS and YFSETQ. V shed 0 bases and J 9 bases; nucleotides not matched to a gene: 9. The CDR3 runs 16 residues. CDR3 DNA: TGCGCCAGCAGCTTGGACCCCGGGACAGTGACTTCACCCCTCCACTTT. Its protein product is CASSLDPGTVTSPLHF.

The count of this clone is one. The V gene is TRBV6-5, the J gene TRBJ1-2, with 8 bases fitting TRBD1. The J segment lost 1 base and the V segment lost 7 bases, leaving 5 bases of the junction unmatched. This CDR3 comprises 14 residues. The germline V gene encodes CDR1 MNHEY and CDR2 SVGAGI. CDR3 sequence: CASNDRGFNYGYTF. CDR3 in DNA: TGTGCCAGCAACGACAGGGGCTTTAACTATGGCTACACCTTC.

J is TRBJ2-7 and V is TRBV5-1, with 7 positions matching TRBD2. The CDR3 is made up of 16 amino acids. CDR1 is SGHRS and CDR2 is YFSETQ in the germline V gene. V shed 1 base and J 4 bases; nucleotides not matched to a gene: 11. Here the CDR3 reads CASSLFPASGTYEQYF. CDR3 DNA sequence: TGCGCCAGCAGCTTGTTTCCGGCGAGCGGGACGTACGAGCAGTACTTC.

There are a few counts of this clone. This chain uses TRBV5-1 with TRBJ2-7; weak D call: TRBD1 (5 bases). The V end lost 0 bases, the J end lost 3 bases, and 10 bases lay between the germline ends. CDR3 size: 14 residues. CDR1 is SGHRS, CDR2 YFSETQ, per germline. This CDR3 reads CASSLEGAVYEQYF. CDR3 DNA sequence: TGCGCCAGCAGCTTGGAAGGGGCCGTCTACGAGCAGTACTTC.

This clone was seen more than once but under ten times. This chain connects TRBV5-4 to TRBJ2-3, with 8 bases matching TRBD1. The CDR3 has 17 amino acids. CDR1 is SGHNT and CDR2 is YYREEE in the germline V gene (reference sequence). V was clipped by 0 bases and J by 1 base; unmatched bases: 7. CDR3 DNA sequence: TGTGCCAGCAGCTTGGCAGTCGGGACAGGTGGCACAGATACGCAGTATTTT. It specifies CASSLAVGTGGTDTQYF.

This chain joins TRBV7-9 and TRBJ2-1; D may be TRBD2 (6 bases). The CDR3 is 11 amino acids. The V and J ends lost 1 base and 14 bases respectively, with 9 bases between them. CDR1 and CDR2 from the germline V gene are SEHNR and FQNEAQ (reference sequence). The CDR3 spells CASSLGRDEFF. The CDR3, as DNA: TGTGCCAGCAGCTTAGGGCGGGACGAGTTCTTC.

This clone was found a few times. CDR3 loop: CASSPLAGGVNEQFF. CDR3 DNA: TGTGCCAGCAGCCCACTAGCGGGCGGTGTGAATGAGCAGTTCTTC. This chain joins TRBV27 and TRBJ2-1, with 9 nucleotides matching TRBD2. The CDR3 spans 15 residues. Germline-derived CDR1 and CDR2 are MNHEY and SMNVEV (reference sequence). The junction had 10 bases not matched to a gene; V was cut back by 6 bases and J by 7 bases.

J is TRBJ2-7 and V is TRBV5-4; TRBD2 agrees at 10 bases. Germline CDR1 and CDR2: SGHNT and YYREEE (reference sequence). This CDR3 comprises 14 residues. The ends lost 0 bases at V and 6 bases at J; junction bases unmatched: 3. CDR3 coding DNA: TGTGCCAGCAGCTTGGGGACTAGCGGTTTCGAGCAGTACTTC. Amino acids: CASSLGTSGFEQYF.

The genes are TRBV27 and TRBJ1-5; 8 bases align to TRBD1. CDR1 and CDR2 from the germline V gene are MNHEY and SMNVEV (reference sequence). V dropped 6 bases and J dropped 7; count of bases not matched to a gene: 11. CDR3 length: 15 amino acids. The CDR3 sequence is CASRHRGGERQPQHF. DNA for the CDR3: TGTGCCAGCAGGCACAGGGGGGGAGAACGCCAGCCCCAGCATTTT.

The V gene is TRBV5-1, the J gene TRBJ2-1; TRBD1 agrees at 10 bases. V shed 0 bases, J shed 5 bases, and the junction held 5 bases outside the gene matches. CDR1 and CDR2 (germline): SGHRS, YFSETQ. The CDR3 is 16 amino acids. The CDR3: CASSLARTGGDNEQFF. The CDR3 region has the DNA TGCGCCAGCAGCTTGGCCCGGACAGGGGGGGACAATGAGCAGTTCTTC. Full variable domain (rest looked up from reference TRBV5-1 and TRBJ2-1): KAGVTQTPRYLIKTRGQQVTLSCSPISGHRSVSWYQQTPGQGLQFLFEYFSETQRNKGNFPGRFSGRQFSNSRSEMNVSTLELGDSALYLCASSLARTGGDNEQFFGPGTRLTVL.

This chain connects TRBV6-5 to TRBJ2-7; D ambiguous. V shed 6 bases and J shed 5 bases, with 14 bases lying between them. Germline assignment: CDR1 MNHEY and CDR2 SVGAGI. CDR3 size: 13 residues. CDR3 sequence: CASRAAFRNEQYF. CDR3 DNA sequence: TGTGCCAGCAGGGCGGCTTTTAGAAACGAGCAGTACTTC.

The chain has TRBV25-1 and TRBJ2-2; the match to TRBD2 covers 10 bases. CDR1 and CDR2 (germline): MGHDK, SYGVNS. The V gene end was trimmed by 1 base and the J gene end by 4 bases; junction bases not matched to a gene: 3. The CDR3 runs 16 residues. CDR3 amino acids: CASSEWVAGGTGELFF. CDR3 DNA: TGTGCCAGCAGTGAATGGGTAGCGGGGGGCACCGGGGAGCTGTTTTTT.